This T cell receptor (beta chain) was captured in a study of shared clonotypes between healthy human individuals. Healthy HIV-negative adults without recent acute infections or vaccinations served as donors. The CDR3 consists of 15 residues. V dropped 2 bases and J dropped 2 bases, with 12 bases sitting between them. CDR1 and CDR2 from the germline V gene are LGHNA and YSLEER. The study ran the assay at deep level. Replicate PCRs run on unsorted PBMC used roughly 0.3 ug DNA, which was 30,000 or so T cell genomes. Data came from immunoSEQ multiplex PCR; TCRdb stores just in-frame clones and leaves some out. The top ten hold 12% of the sample, which has fewer than 600,000 clones, roughly 72% seen once.

Source material: PBMCs. The TCR comes from a woman aged 40-49 years in good health. Some clones in this sample may be carry-over from other donors' samples. This rearrangement joins TRBV4-3 to TRBJ1-2; possibly TRBD1 for D (5 bases). The CDR3 spells CASSQTGTENYGYTF. Here the CDR3 DNA reads TGCGCCAGCAGCCAAACCGGGACGGAAAACTATGGCTACACCTTC.